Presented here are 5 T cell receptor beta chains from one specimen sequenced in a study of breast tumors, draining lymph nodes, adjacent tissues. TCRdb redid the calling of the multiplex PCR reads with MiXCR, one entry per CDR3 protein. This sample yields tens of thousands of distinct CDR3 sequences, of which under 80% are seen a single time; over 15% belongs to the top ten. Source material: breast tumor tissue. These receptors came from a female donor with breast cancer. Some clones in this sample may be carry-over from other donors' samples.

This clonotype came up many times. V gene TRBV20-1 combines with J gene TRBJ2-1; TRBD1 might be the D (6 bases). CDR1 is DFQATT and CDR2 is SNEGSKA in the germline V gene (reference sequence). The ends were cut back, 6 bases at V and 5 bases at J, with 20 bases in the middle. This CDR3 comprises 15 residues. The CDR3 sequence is CSATSLQQGHNEQFF. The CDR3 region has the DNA TGCAGTGCCACCTCCCTTCAACAGGGACACAATGAGCAGTTCTTC.

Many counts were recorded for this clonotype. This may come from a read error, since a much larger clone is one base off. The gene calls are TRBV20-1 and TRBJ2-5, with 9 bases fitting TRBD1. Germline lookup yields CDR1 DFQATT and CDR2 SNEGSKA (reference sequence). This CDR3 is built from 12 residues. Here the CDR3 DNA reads TGCAGTGCTAGGGGACAGGGACAGACCCCGTACTTC. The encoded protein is CSARGQGQTPYF.

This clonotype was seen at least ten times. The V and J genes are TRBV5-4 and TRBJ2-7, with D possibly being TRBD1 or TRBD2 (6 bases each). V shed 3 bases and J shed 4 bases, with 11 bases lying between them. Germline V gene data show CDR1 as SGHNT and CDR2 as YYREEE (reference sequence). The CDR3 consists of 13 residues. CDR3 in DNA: TGTGCCAGCAGCTCGGGGGCGGATTACGAGCAGTACTTC. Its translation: CASSSGADYEQYF.

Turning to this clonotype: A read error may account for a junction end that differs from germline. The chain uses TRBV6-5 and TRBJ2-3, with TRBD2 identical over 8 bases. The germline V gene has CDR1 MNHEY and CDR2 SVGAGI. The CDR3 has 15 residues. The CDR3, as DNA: TGTGCCAACAGTTCCTCGGGGGGACTAGGGCATACGCAGTATTTT. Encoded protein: CANSSSGGLGHTQYF.

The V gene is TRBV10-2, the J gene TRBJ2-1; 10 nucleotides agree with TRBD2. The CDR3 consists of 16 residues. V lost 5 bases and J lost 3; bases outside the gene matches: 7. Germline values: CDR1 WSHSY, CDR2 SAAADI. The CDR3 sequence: CASSPLSGRFYNEQFF. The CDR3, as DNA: TGCGCCAGCAGTCCCCTTAGCGGGAGGTTCTACAATGAGCAGTTCTTC.